This entry concerns a single T cell receptor (beta chain). CDR3 length: 14 residues. The J segment lost 4 bases and the V segment lost 3 bases, leaving 5 bases of the junction unmatched. Germline CDR1 MGHDK, CDR2 SYGVNS. This sample was taken from a study of cytomegalovirus exposure and HLA in healthy donors. On the study more broadly: The Caucasian-associated ancestry cluster contained approximately 81% of the approximately 420 genotyped donors.

It was with 60 Vbeta and 13 Jbeta primers that the PCR ran. Only in-frame clones appear in the TCRdb table, and some are missing; sequencing was by immunoSEQ multiplex PCR. The table includes under 200,000 clones, 60% to 80% detected once. This chain connects TRBV25-1 to TRBJ2-5, with 7 bases fitting TRBD1. The sample consisted of PBMCs. The TCR originated in a woman aged 40 to 55 in good health and CMV-seropositive. The CDR3 DNA is TGTGCCAGCAGTGACGGGACAGTATTAGAGACCCAGTACTTC. The encoded protein is CASSDGTVLETQYF.